This T cell receptor beta chain derives from a study of shared clonotypes between healthy human individuals. Data came from immunoSEQ multiplex PCR; TCRdb stores just in-frame clones and leaves some out. The data show a few hundred thousand clones, about 69% seen once. Partitioning of CD4+ cells yielded a CD45RA+ naive subset and a CD45RA-negative memory subset. This CDR3 is built from 16 residues. The J segment lost 7 bases and the V segment lost 3 bases, leaving 8 bases of the junction unmatched. Germline CDR1 reads SGHAT; CDR2 reads FQNNGV. The chain joins TRBV11-2 to TRBJ2-3, with 12 bases matching TRBD2. This receptor was taken from a man aged 25 to 40 in good health. Sample: memory CD4+ T cells sorted from blood. Indicated subset: CD45RA-negative fraction. The CDR3 coding sequence is TGTGCCAGCAGCTTGACTAGCGGGGGAAGTTTCTATACGCAGTATTTT. Translation gives CASSLTSGGSFYTQYF.